The T cell receptor beta chain described here comes from a study of T cell repertoires in cytomegalovirus infection. Study context: Both CMV infection and a matching HLA type were indicated by public TCR beta signatures.

Overall study results and limits: Within the response measured ex vivo, HLA-C-restricted CMV-specific TCR beta clonotypes were dominant.

V lost 7 bases and J lost 7, with 25 bases in between. The CDR3 contains 16 residues. Germline assignment: CDR1 SEHNR and CDR2 FQNEAQ (reference sequence). TCRdb passed the reads through MiXCR, listing each CDR3 protein once. The sample shows about 52,000 distinct CDR3 sequences, roughly 21% of them seen only once. This clonotype was observed a handful of times. Antigen specificity is unknown. The J gene is TRBJ2-5, the V gene TRBV7-9; no definite D call. Sequences were derived from CD8+ T cells from cultured PBMCs, sampled from culture after CMV antigen stimulation. The clonotype comes from a human donor in good health (CMV status not recorded). Some clones in this sample may be carry-over from other donors' samples. The CDR3 sequence is CASTSSSGVGFGTQYF. The CDR3 nucleotides read TGTGCCAGCACCTCCTCGTCGGGTGTTGGTTTTGGGACCCAGTACTTC.